The TCR beta chain described here comes from a study of CD8 T cells in Susac syndrome. In blood CD8+ and CD4+ T cells, TCR beta underwent sequencing. Those who served as multiple sclerosis controls were treatment-naive patients with stable or active relapsing-remitting disease. There are 15 residues in the CDR3. The V gene's germline CDR1 is PRHDT and CDR2 FYEKMQ (reference sequence). The germline V and J ends were trimmed by 5 bases and 1 base, with 14 bases remaining between them. Random hexamers were used to reverse transcribe 0.5 to 1 ug of RNA. The TCR beta CDR3 was amplified by immunoSEQ multiplex PCR across 54 Vbeta, 13 Jbeta. Via MiXCR, TCRdb re-called the immunoSEQ multiplex PCR reads, giving one row per CDR3 protein. This table holds about 150,000 distinct CDR3 sequences, approximately 94% found once. Broader study findings: Individuals included in the TCR sequencing and HLA analysis were acknowledged by the study to be relatively few in number.

A single count supports this clonotype. Its specificity is not known. The chain carries TRBV13 and TRBJ1-1; possibly TRBD1 for D (5 bases). The clonotype comes from a human donor with multiple sclerosis. The sequencing input was CD8+ T cells from PBMCs. The CDR3 here is CASSSPRATNTEAFF. The CDR3 nucleotides read TGTGCCAGCAGCAGCCCCAGGGCGACGAACACTGAAGCTTTCTTT. The full variable domain, its missing parts supplied by reference TRBV13 and TRBJ1-1, is AAGVIQSPRHLIKEKRETATLKCYPIPRHDTVYWYQQGPGQDPQFLISFYEKMQSDKGSIPDRFSAQQFSDYHSELNMSSLELGDSALYFCASSSPRATNTEAFFGQGTRLTVV.